Below, one T cell receptor (beta chain) is given with its context. Its target is unknown. Preparation of TRB cDNA libraries relied on 5' RACE carrying UMI labels. Using the 5' RACE reads, TCRdb records one entry per CDR3 protein without DNA. The sample data list about 43,000 distinct CDR3 sequences. The sample is drawn from a study of CXCR3-negative and CXCR3-positive naive CD8 T cells. On the study more broadly: Every library held about 1.5 +/- 0.3 million TRB reads, and the total came to around 150 million. General study points: Both naive subsets had comparably high diversity; memory CD8+ cells much lower. Naive cells used TRBV-TRBJ genes in much the same way whether CXCR3-negative or CXCR3-positive; memory cells did not. Cryopreserved PBMCs had partly decreased CXCR3 expression; fresh PBMCs were used in most assays.

Sequencing was done on a sample of memory CD8+ T cells from blood. The sequence was obtained from a human donor in good health. Some clones in this sample may be carry-over from other donors' samples.

The CDR3 protein is CASSDTGGYEQYF. The V and J genes are TRBV9 and TRBJ2-7; with no DNA, the TCRdb D assignment of TRBD1 cannot be verified. The CDR3 has 13 amino acids. Per germline, CDR1 SGDLS and CDR2 YYNGEE.